Listed here is a single T cell receptor beta chain. This sample was taken from a study of blood T cell repertoires in COVID-19. The germline gives CDR1 SGHNT, CDR2 YENEEA. The CDR3 totals 16 residues. The ends were cut back, 3 bases at V and 7 bases at J, with 19 bases in the middle. The table came from immunoSEQ multiplex PCR; TCRdb's copy has only in-frame clones and leaves some out. The table has around 250,000 clones, 80% to 90% seen once. The chain recombines TRBV11-3 with TRBJ2-1; a possible D gene is TRBD2 (5 bases). The sample was peripheral blood. This clonotype originated in a man between 60 and 75 years old with acute or convalescent COVID-19. CDR3 region: CASSFDWLARENEQFF. CDR3 DNA: TGTGCCAGCAGCTTCGATTGGCTAGCTCGAGAGAATGAGCAGTTCTTC. Full variable domain (outside the CDR3, taken from reference TRBV11-3 and TRBJ2-1): EAGVVQSPRYKIIEKKQPVAFWCNPISGHNTLYWYLQNLGQGPELLIRYENEEAVDDSQLPKDRFSAERLKGVDSTLKIQPAELGDSAVYLCASSFDWLARENEQFFGPGTRLTVL.